The 14 T cell receptor beta chains reported below all come from one sample, sequenced in a study of cytomegalovirus exposure and HLA in healthy donors. The PCR employed 60 Vbeta primers together with 13 Jbeta primers. Repertoires were generated with immunoSEQ multiplex PCR, while TCRdb's copy carries only in-frame clones and drops some. The data hold roughly 100,000 clones, with roughly a tenth observed a single time. The specimen sequenced was PBMCs. The origin of the receptors is a man aged 50-59 years in good health and CMV-seropositive.

This clone was picked up a small number of times. The rearrangement joins TRBV5-4 to TRBJ1-2; D ambiguous. Deletions cut 0 bases from V and 7 bases from J, with 13 bases between. The CDR3 has 14 amino acids. Per germline, CDR1 SGHNT and CDR2 YYREEE (reference sequence). CDR3 protein: CASSLDILGSGYTF. The CDR3, as DNA: TGTGCCAGCAGCTTGGATATCCTGGGGAGTGGCTACACCTTC.

V is TRBV18 and J is TRBJ2-2; the D is unclear. Deletions cut 3 bases from V and 6 bases from J, with 11 bases between. The CDR3 loop spans 14 amino acids. Germline loops: CDR1 KGHSH, CDR2 LQKENI. Written as DNA, the CDR3 is TGTGCCAGCTCACCTCCCAGGCAGGCCGGGGAGCTGTTTTTT. It translates to CASSPPRQAGELFF.

The chain carries TRBV19 and TRBJ2-5; D may be TRBD2 (6 bases). Between the trimmed V and J ends, which lost 7 bases and 5 bases, there was a span of 20 bases. CDR1 is LNHDA and CDR2 is SQIVND in the germline V gene (reference sequence). This CDR3 is built from 15 residues. CDR3 coding DNA: TGTGCCAGTACTTCACGGAGGGCAGTCGGGGAGACCCAGTACTTC. Translation gives CASTSRRAVGETQYF.

The chain is built from TRBV29-1 and TRBJ1-1, with 10 bases matching TRBD1. CDR1 and CDR2 (germline): SQVTM, ANQGSEA. This CDR3 is built from 15 residues. Losses at the gene ends were 5 bases for V and 1 base for J; bases not matched to a gene: 7. CDR3 nucleotides: TGCAGCGTTTACAGCCGGGACAGGGGGAACACTGAAGCTTTCTTT. Protein sequence: CSVYSRDRGNTEAFF.

This sequence joins TRBV6-1 and TRBJ2-2; 11 bases fit TRBD2. The CDR3 loop spans 14 amino acids. CDR1 and CDR2 (germline): MNHNS, SASEGT. Trimming took 7 bases from V and 5 from J; bases not matched to a gene: 3. The CDR3 DNA is TGTGCCAGCATAACTAGCGGGAGTACCGGGGAGCTGTTTTTT. Translated, it gives CASITSGSTGELFF.

The V call is TRBV4-3, the J call TRBJ1-2; D gene uncertain. This CDR3 comprises 17 residues. Trimming stripped 0 bases from V and 4 bases from J, with 18 bases between. Germline V gene data show CDR1 as LGHNA and CDR2 as YSLEER. CDR3 nucleotide sequence: TGCGCCAGCAGCCAAGATGTCCGGCAAGAGACTAGCTATGGCTACACCTTC. Translation gives CASSQDVRQETSYGYTF.

The rearrangement uses TRBV7-9 and TRBJ1-1; D is possibly TRBD1 (5 bases). Germline V gene data show CDR1 as SEHNR and CDR2 as FQNEAQ (reference sequence). V dropped 1 base and J dropped 0 bases, with 12 bases sitting between them. The CDR3 is 16 amino acids. The CDR3 spells CASSLGWGSLNTEAFF. CDR3 bases: TGTGCCAGCAGCTTAGGATGGGGCAGCTTGAACACTGAAGCTTTCTTT.

This clone has just a few counts. This rearrangement joins TRBV4-1 to TRBJ1-5; TRBD1 agrees at 9 bases. The CDR3 covers 16 residues. From germline, CDR1 is MGHRA and CDR2 YSYEKL. The junction had 4 bases not matched to a gene; V was cut back by 0 bases and J by 4 bases. CDR3 nucleotides: TGCGCCAGCAGCCAAGAGGGGACAGGGACGAATCAGCCCCAGCATTTT. Protein: CASSQEGTGTNQPQHF.

The V call is TRBV7-2, the J call TRBJ2-7; unclear D gene. CDR1 is SGHTA, CDR2 FQGNSA, per germline. Trimming stripped 0 bases from V and 2 bases from J, with 8 bases between. This CDR3 comprises 14 residues. This CDR3 is CASSLAPPPYEQYF. The CDR3 DNA is TGTGCCAGCAGCTTAGCCCCTCCTCCCTACGAGCAGTACTTC.

This clone has more than one count but fewer than ten. The chain joins TRBV15 to TRBJ2-7; TRBD1 aligns across 8 bases. This CDR3 has 16 amino acids. V lost 0 bases to trimming and J lost 6 bases; unmatched junction nucleotides: 10. Germline CDR1 and CDR2: LNHNV and YYDKDF (reference sequence). CDR3 nucleotide sequence: TGTGCCACCAGCAGAGATCGAATCCAGGGGGCGTCCGAGCAGTACTTC. Translated, it gives CATSRDRIQGASEQYF. Full variable domain (remainder filled in from reference TRBV15 and TRBJ2-7): DAMVIQNPRYQVTQFGKPVTLSCSQTLNHNVMYWYQQKSSQAPKLLFHYYDKDFNNEADTPDNFQSRRPNTSFCFLDIRSPGLGDTAMYLCATSRDRIQGASEQYFGPGTRLTVT.

The chain uses TRBV5-6 and TRBJ1-3; the match to TRBD1 covers 8 bases. Germline CDR1 and CDR2: SGHDT and YYEEEE. V shed 4 bases and J 4 bases; nucleotides not matched to a gene: 1. CDR3 length: 13 residues. CDR3 nucleotides: TGTGCCAGCAGCCGGACAGGGGGAAACACCATATATTTT. This gives the protein CASSRTGGNTIYF.

The gene calls are TRBV28 and TRBJ2-7, with TRBD1 identical over 10 bases. Per the germline V gene, CDR1 is MDHEN and CDR2 is SYDVKM. J was trimmed by 1 base and V by 4 bases; bases with no gene match: 7. The CDR3 sequence is 16 residues long. The CDR3 protein is CASSSYGQGGSYEQYF. The CDR3 bases are TGTGCCAGCAGTTCCTACGGACAGGGGGGATCCTACGAGCAGTACTTC.

DNA for the CDR3: TGTGCCAGCGGACAGTCAAGGCAGCCCCAGCATTTT. Translation: CASGQSRQPQHF. The genes are TRBV27 and TRBJ1-5; a weak D match, TRBD1 (6 bases). CDR1 and CDR2 from the germline V gene are MNHEY and SMNVEV (reference sequence). Trimming cost V 8 bases and J 7 bases, with 12 bases left between them. CDR3 length: 12 amino acids.

The V and J genes are TRBV29-1 and TRBJ2-5, with a possible D match to TRBD2 (5 bases). Germline V gene sequence: CDR1 SQVTM, CDR2 ANQGSEA. V lost 0 bases and J 3 bases, leaving 17 bases between the germline ends. There are 16 residues in the CDR3. This CDR3 reads CSVEDLTLEGEETQYF. CDR3 nucleotides: TGCAGCGTTGAAGATCTTACCCTAGAGGGAGAAGAGACCCAGTACTTC. Full variable domain (remainder filled in from reference TRBV29-1 and TRBJ2-5): SAVISQKPSRDICQRGTSLTIQCQVDSQVTMMFWYRQQPGQSLTLIATANQGSEATYESGFVIDKFPISRPNLTFSTLTVSNMSPEDSSIYLCSVEDLTLEGEETQYFGPGTRLLVL.